This T cell receptor beta chain was recorded in a study of OX40 agonist ivuxolimab in advanced cancers. Whole-study context: Dosing consisted of intravenous ivuxolimab at 0.01 to 10 mg/kg every 2 weeks. Averaging 60 years in age, with a range of roughly 23 to 80, the cohort was around 87% male. Study-level points and caveats: At 0.1 to 3.0 mg/kg and by week 6, clonal expansion occurred in CD4+ and CD8+ blood T cells.

The protocol was immunoSEQ multiplex PCR, while the TCRdb copy is restricted to in-frame clones and leaves out a portion. This sample has 20,000 or so clones; roughly four fifths occur once, and the top ten carry around 3.1%. As for this clone: Its specificity is unknown.

With baseline, cycle 4 day 1, and cycle 7 day 1 as timepoints, blood was sampled. Trimming left V 0 bases short and J 2 bases short, with 6 bases between. Germline V lookup: CDR1 SGHRS, CDR2 YFSETQ. This CDR3 is built from 14 residues. The receptor comes from an adult with an advanced solid tumor such as melanoma, head and neck, liver or kidney cancer. The material was CD4+ or CD8+ T cells sorted from blood, obtained in a trial of the OX40 agonist ivuxolimab. The chain recombines TRBV5-1 with TRBJ1-3; D remains unclear. CDR3 in amino acids: CASSLGQTGNTIYF. DNA for the CDR3: TGCGCCAGCAGCTTGGGACAAACTGGAAACACCATATATTTT.